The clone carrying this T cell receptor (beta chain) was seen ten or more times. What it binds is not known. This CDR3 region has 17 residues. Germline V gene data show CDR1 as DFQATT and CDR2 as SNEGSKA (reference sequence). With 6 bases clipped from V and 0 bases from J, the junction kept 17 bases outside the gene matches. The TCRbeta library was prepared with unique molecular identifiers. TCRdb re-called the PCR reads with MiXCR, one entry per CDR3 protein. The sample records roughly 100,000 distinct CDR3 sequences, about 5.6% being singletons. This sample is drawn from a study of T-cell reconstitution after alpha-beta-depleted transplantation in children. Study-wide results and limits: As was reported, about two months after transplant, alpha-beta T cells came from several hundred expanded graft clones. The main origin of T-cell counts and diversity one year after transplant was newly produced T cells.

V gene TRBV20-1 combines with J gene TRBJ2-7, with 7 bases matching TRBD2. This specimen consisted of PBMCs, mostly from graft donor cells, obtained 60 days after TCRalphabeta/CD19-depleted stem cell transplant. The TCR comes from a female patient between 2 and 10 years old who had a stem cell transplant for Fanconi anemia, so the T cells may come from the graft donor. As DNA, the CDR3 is TGCAGTGCACTACCGGGGGGTACTAGTCTAAGCTCCTACGAGCAGTACTTC. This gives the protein CSALPGGTSLSSYEQYF.